The next 18 T cell receptor beta chains were all read from a single sample in a study of shared clonotypes between healthy human individuals. The method was immunoSEQ multiplex PCR; TCRdb's version includes in-frame clones alone and lacks a portion of them. The sample consists of some 2.1 million clones, roughly 94% of them appearing once. Sequenced: naive CD4+ T cells sorted from blood. The subset is: CD45RA+ positively selected. All receptors derive from a young man in good health.

The chain employs TRBV6-6 and TRBJ1-5; 8 bases fit TRBD1. V shed 6 bases and J 6 bases; nucleotides not matched to a gene: 7. This CDR3 spans 14 amino acids. Germline lookup yields CDR1 MNHNY and CDR2 SVGAGI (reference sequence). The DNA of the CDR3 is TGTGCCAGCAGACCTACAGGGGGTGGTCAGCCCCAGCATTTT. Protein sequence: CASRPTGGGQPQHF.

The V gene is TRBV18, the J gene TRBJ1-2; TRBD1 is a possible D gene (5 bases). The V gene's germline CDR1 is KGHSH and CDR2 LQKENI. The CDR3 contains 14 residues. V lost 4 bases and J lost 2, with 11 bases in between. The CDR3 nucleotides read TGTGCCAGCTCACTCTCGGGACCGAACTATGGCTACACCTTC. It specifies CASSLSGPNYGYTF.

The V call is TRBV7-2, the J call TRBJ2-3; D ambiguous. This CDR3 is built from 13 residues. Germline CDR1 reads SGHTA; CDR2 reads FQGNSA. Deletions cut 5 bases from V and 4 bases from J, with 10 bases between. CDR3 protein: CASSLVWADTQYF. CDR3 nucleotides: TGTGCCAGCAGCCTGGTATGGGCAGATACGCAGTATTTT.

The rearrangement joins TRBV4-1 to TRBJ2-7; 7 positions agree with TRBD2. The V gene end was trimmed by 1 base and the J gene end by 2 bases; junction bases not matched to a gene: 8. Germline loops: CDR1 MGHRA, CDR2 YSYEKL. CDR3 length equals 16 residues. In DNA, the CDR3 is TGCGCCAGCAGCCAAGGTCTCTTTGCGGGAGCCTACGAGCAGTACTTC. Its translation is CASSQGLFAGAYEQYF.

This sequence joins TRBV18 and TRBJ1-1, with no clear D. Germline V gene sequence: CDR1 KGHSH, CDR2 LQKENI. V was clipped by 1 base and J by 1 base, with 7 bases between them. The CDR3 covers 14 residues. The CDR3 sequence is CASSPRASNTEAFF. The CDR3 region has the DNA TGTGCCAGCTCACCACGAGCGTCGAACACTGAAGCTTTCTTT.

This clone was seen only a few times. The chain employs TRBV5-1 and TRBJ2-7; the D is unclear. The germline CDR1 and CDR2 sequences are SGHRS and YFSETQ. The CDR3 has 12 amino acids. V lost 0 bases and J lost 7, with 8 bases in between. The CDR3 DNA reads as TGCGCCAGCAGCTTGGTAGGTCGAGAGCAGTACTTC. This gives the protein CASSLVGREQYF. The variable domain in full, with the rest retrieved from reference TRBV5-1 and TRBJ2-7, is KAGVTQTPRYLIKTRGQQVTLSCSPISGHRSVSWYQQTPGQGLQFLFEYFSETQRNKGNFPGRFSGRQFSNSRSEMNVSTLELGDSALYLCASSLVGREQYFGPGTRLTVT.

Comments on this clone: The sample has other DNA sequences that encode this CDR3 too. The chain employs TRBV7-2 and TRBJ2-7; a weak D match, TRBD2 (6 bases). CDR1 and CDR2 (germline): SGHTA, FQGNSA. CDR3 length: 12 residues. The V gene lost 2 bases and the J gene lost 5 bases, with 7 bases spanning the gap. The CDR3 bases are TGTGCCAGCAGCTTACGGGGGAACGAGCAGTACTTC. It codes for CASSLRGNEQYF.

This chain joins TRBV27 and TRBJ2-1; D is perhaps TRBD1 or TRBD2 (5 bases each). The CDR3 extends over 13 amino acids. V was pared by 5 bases and J by 11 bases, with 16 bases between. Germline lookup yields CDR1 MNHEY and CDR2 SMNVEV (reference sequence). CDR3 amino acids: CASSDQGRDQQFF. The CDR3 DNA sequence: TGTGCCAGCAGTGACCAGGGCCGGGACCAGCAGTTCTTC.

About this clone itself: This CDR3 is also generated by other DNA sequences in the sample. This chain connects TRBV7-9 to TRBJ2-5; no clear D. The CDR3 is 13 residues long. V gave up 1 base and J gave up 4 bases, with 7 bases separating them. CDR1 is SEHNR and CDR2 is FQNEAQ in the germline V gene (reference sequence). The CDR3 here is CASSLVGRETQYF. The CDR3 coding sequence is TGTGCCAGCAGCTTAGTGGGTAGAGAGACCCAGTACTTC.

This clone was found once. This chain joins TRBV10-3 and TRBJ2-7; D gene unclear. This CDR3 has 15 residues. The germline V gene encodes CDR1 ENHRY and CDR2 SYGVKD. The V end lost 8 bases, the J end lost 0 bases, and 17 bases lay between the germline ends. The CDR3, as DNA: TGTGCCATCCGGGCATCCAACACGGTCTCCTACGAGCAGTACTTC. Encoded protein: CAIRASNTVSYEQYF.

This clone was seen a single time. The gene calls are TRBV6-1 and TRBJ1-6; perhaps TRBD1 as D (5 bases). V was cut by 7 bases and J by 4 bases, with 14 bases left in between. CDR3 length: 15 residues. Germline CDR1 MNHNS, CDR2 SASEGT. CDR3 sequence reads: CASTQQGSYNSPLHF. The DNA of the CDR3 is TGTGCCAGCACCCAGCAGGGATCGTATAATTCACCCCTCCACTTT.

This clone has just one count. V is TRBV10-1 and J is TRBJ2-3; maybe TRBD2 (6 bases). V gave up 2 bases and J gave up 2 bases, with 11 bases separating them. Per germline, CDR1 WNHNN and CDR2 SYGVQD (reference sequence). The CDR3 has 15 amino acids. The CDR3 DNA is TGCGCCAGCAGTGAGGGCGGAGGGGACACAGATACGCAGTATTTT. As protein: CASSEGGGDTDTQYF.

The chain carries TRBV28 and TRBJ2-7, with 15 bases matching TRBD2. This CDR3 contains 15 residues. Germline loops: CDR1 MDHEN, CDR2 SYDVKM. Trimming cost V 5 bases and J 4 bases; bases outside gene matches: 3. The CDR3 DNA is TGTGCCAGCAGTGGGACTAGCGGGGGGCGATACGAGCAGTACTTC. It encodes CASSGTSGGRYEQYF.

The rearrangement uses TRBV7-6 and TRBJ1-1; no reliable D call. The V end was cut by 1 base, the J end by 0 bases, with 12 bases between. The CDR3 sequence is 16 residues long. Per germline, CDR1 SGHVS and CDR2 FNYEAQ. The chain's CDR3 is CASSLGTADMNTEAFF. The CDR3 bases are TGTGCCAGCAGCTTAGGGACGGCAGATATGAACACTGAAGCTTTCTTT.

The V gene is TRBV9, the J gene TRBJ2-3, with unresolved D. CDR3 length: 16 amino acids. V was clipped by 4 bases and J by 5 bases, with 20 bases between them. Germline CDR1 SGDLS, CDR2 YYNGEE. In DNA, the CDR3 is TGTGCCAGCAGCCCCGACCCTTGGCAGGCGTTAGATACGCAGTATTTT. Translation: CASSPDPWQALDTQYF.

The rearrangement uses TRBV6-1 and TRBJ2-7, with D possibly being TRBD2 (5 bases). The V gene's germline CDR1 is MNHNS and CDR2 SASEGT. Trimming left V 6 bases short and J 0 bases short, with 12 bases between. The CDR3 length is 14 residues. The CDR3 DNA reads as TGTGCCAGCAGGAGGACTGGGAGCTCCTACGAGCAGTACTTC. Protein sequence: CASRRTGSSYEQYF.

The rearrangement uses TRBV4-3 and TRBJ2-7; 11 nucleotides line up with TRBD2. The germline V gene has CDR1 LGHNA and CDR2 YSLEER. The CDR3 contains 17 residues. Trimming cost V 0 bases and J 2 bases; bases outside gene matches: 6. The CDR3 DNA follows: TGCGCCAGCAGCCAAGAGAACCTAGCGGGAGGCCCCTACGAGCAGTACTTC. Translation gives CASSQENLAGGPYEQYF.

The rearrangement joins TRBV5-1 to TRBJ1-5; 7 nucleotides line up with TRBD1. The CDR3 runs 14 residues. Trimming removed 4 bases from V and 3 bases from J; junction bases left unmatched: 4. The germline V gene encodes CDR1 SGHRS and CDR2 YFSETQ. The CDR3 loop reads CASSPTGTNQPQHF. CDR3 coding DNA: TGCGCCAGCAGCCCGACAGGGACCAATCAGCCCCAGCATTTT.